Sequencing of this T cell receptor (beta chain) was carried out in a study of blood T cells in healthy people across ages (dated by TCRdb to between 2014 and 2016). Turning to the overall study: In model experiments, template switching captured roughly one uniquely barcoded TCR beta cDNA molecule for every two T cells. Using deep sequencing normalized with unique cDNA molecular identifiers, the study measured how TCR beta repertoire diversity changes with age. Using the same blood draw, the study looked at two additional independent replicas of 1 million unique cDNA reads for two donors, one aged 18 to 29 and the other aged 80 or older. To avoid experimental bias, donors of different ages were spread randomly across the sequencing lanes. The donors were divided into four age groups: young (average around 15 years), middle-aged (under 40), aged (about 61) and long-lived (around 87).

Reading the germline V gene gives CDR1 SGHVS and CDR2 FQNEAQ. At the junction V is shortened by 4 bases and J by 2 bases; bases outside the gene matches: 4. The CDR3 contains 16 residues, cysteine and phenylalanine counted. Here the CDR3 DNA is all that survives: 48 bases in frame from base 1. The 35 to 40 donors, aged roughly 6 to 90 years, were systemically healthy Caucasian individuals from Russia. Roughly 10 milliliters of peripheral blood were drawn from each donor into EDTA-treated Vacutainer tubes. Ficoll-Paque density-gradient centrifugation was used to isolate PBMCs, with at least 6.5 million obtained per sample. Total RNA was extracted from PBMCs with Trizol reagent, with at least 5 micrograms obtained per sample. The percentages of naive CD45RAhigh/CD27high T cells were determined by flow cytometry on a PBMC aliquot from every donor. About this clonotype: This receptor's antigen is unknown. No quality values exist for individual bases; no much larger clone is one base distant.

Libraries were made using 5' RACE. TCRdb shows the sequencer as Illumina HiSeq 2500. A second PCR of about 7 to 12 cycles was performed with a sample-barcoded 5' primer and a J-beta primer mix. Each TCR beta cDNA molecule received a unique molecular identifier from a template-switch 5' adaptor carrying 12 random nucleotides. At least 2.5 million CDR3-containing paired-end reads were obtained from each sample. First-strand cDNA synthesis was performed from all RNA using the Mint cDNA synthesis kit, with priming by a TRBC-specific oligonucleotide. Following uracil-DNA glycosylase treatment, all cDNA underwent a first 18-cycle PCR with the universal primers M1SS and BC2_uni_R. As for the original processing: Each sample was normalized by randomly selecting 1 million high-quality reads, each carrying a distinct molecular identifier. Instead of being binned into consensus sequences, reads with shared molecular identifiers were discarded. CDR3 identification, clonotype clustering and error correction used MiTCR with a Q25 quality threshold and the strictest error-elimination algorithm. A nonparametric unseen species model using Euler transformation provided a lower-bound estimate of total TCR beta diversity. Using fastp at Q25 and MiXCR, TCRdb reprocessed the public reads and kept productive beta chains. CDR3 protein sequences are deduplicated, and each keeps its most common genes and DNA. It is TCRdb's table, rather than the study itself, that gives the V and J calls and clone size. This sample comprises 800,000 to 950,000 distinct CDR3 sequences, approximately 49% of them detected only once. The ten biggest clones cover around 15% of the sample.

Beyond this particular receptor, the publication reports: Conclusive comparison of naive and antigen-experienced compartments was prevented by the profiling of bulk unsorted PBMCs. Observed TCR beta diversity per million T cells fell roughly linearly with age, and a significant reduction was already apparent by age around 40. Because the CMV infection status of the donors was unknown, age-related changes in expanded clonotypes may potentially have been confounded. Observed TCR beta diversity correlated strongly with the percentage of naive T cells measured by flow cytometry. Estimates of total diversity from one million sequenced T cells were regarded as lower bounds and underestimates. Compared with the aged group, more naive CD4+ T cells, fewer expanded clones and increased TCR diversity were shown by the long-lived group, suggesting age selection.

This sequence originates from a man aged 30-40 years in good health. The source material was blood. The rearranged chain carries TRBV7-8 and TRBJ2-3; 12 nucleotides in the junction match TRBD2. CDR3 reads: CASSSRTSGATDTQYF. The DNA is as follows: TGTGCCAGCAGCTCCCGGACTAGCGGGGCCACAGATACGCAGTATTTT.